Listed below are T cell receptor beta chains from one sample, sequenced in a study of T cell responses to AZD1222 COVID-19 vaccine. Data came from immunoSEQ multiplex PCR; TCRdb stores just in-frame clones and leaves some out. This table holds some 140,000 clones, more than 85% found once. Specimen: peripheral blood, collected on day 0 of AZD1222 vaccination. These receptors came from an adult in good health. CDR3s leave out the opening cysteine and the closing phenylalanine or tryptophan. A D gene is named only where the DNA matches it firmly.

j_call d_call v_call cdr3_length cdr3_aa
TRBJ2-6 - TRBV18 14 ASSPSMGSGANVLT
TRBJ2-2 - TRBV6-5 10 ASRRYAGELF
TRBJ2-7 - TRBV9 12 ASSVADRTYEQY
TRBJ2-1 TRBD2 TRBV9 13 ASSVAGGGYNEQF
TRBJ2-2 - TRBV15 13 ATSRGEGPTGELF
TRBJ1-1 - TRBV9 12 ASSVGPLTTEAF
TRBJ1-2 - TRBV9 10 ASSQAAGRYT
TRBJ1-5 - TRBV2 11 TSSPGSGQPQH
TRBJ2-3 - TRBV27 14 ASSLYGAGLTDTQY
TRBJ1-5 - TRBV19 11 ASSWDHNQPQH
TRBJ2-3 TRBD2 TRBV2 13 ASSEERAGKGTQY
TRBJ1-6 - TRBV30 11 AWTGTLHSPLH
TRBJ2-1 TRBD1 TRBV19 17 ASSIITGTAFFSYNEQF
TRBJ2-7 TRBD2 TRBV11-2 15 ASSLDPSGSLAYEQY
TRBJ1-2 TRBD1 TRBV7-6 14 ASSLDPGTGVLGYT
TRBJ2-1 TRBD1 TRBV4-1 14 ASSQATGSSYNEQF
TRBJ2-7 TRBD1 TRBV28 10 ASSRQGLEQY
TRBJ1-1 - TRBV10-3 11 AITWDPGREAF
TRBJ2-3 TRBD2 TRBV10-1 14 ASSHTSGGRTDTQY
TRBJ2-7 TRBD1 TRBV13 13 ASTIQGQGFSEQY
TRBJ1-3 - TRBV3-1/TRBV3-2 14 ASSQDHGREGNTIY
TRBJ1-2 - TRBV2 11 ASSEGLNYGYT
TRBJ2-5 TRBD2 TRBV7-9 14 ASSHGAGGPEETQY
TRBJ2-1 - TRBV5-1 13 ASSLYTGTNNEQF
TRBJ2-3 TRBD2 TRBV24-1 13 ATSDYLAGGDTQY
TRBJ2-1 - TRBV28 11 ASRVTILNEQF